This TCR beta chain was captured by sequencing in a study of blood T cells in healthy people across ages. A note on this clonotype: Its antigen is unidentified.

Staff drew around 10 milliliters of peripheral blood from each donor. CDR3 length: 17 amino acids. The germline V gene has CDR1 SGHRS and CDR2 YFSETQ. V was pared by 4 bases and J by 3 bases, with 12 bases of the junction left unmatched. A sample-barcoded 5' primer and a J-beta primer mix were used in a second PCR of roughly 7 to 11 cycles. TCRdb re-called the 5' RACE reads through MiXCR, storing one row per CDR3 protein. The sample has roughly 2 million distinct CDR3 sequences, 40% to 55% seen once. Whole-study results and caveats: Both naive CD4+ cell counts and diversity were greater in long-lived donors than in aged donors. Donor CMV status was unknown, possibly confounding expanded clonotype changes.

This chain joins TRBV5-1 and TRBJ2-2; 7 bases are a match to TRBD2. The sequence derives from a woman between 40 and 50 years old in good health. The material sequenced was blood. For the CDR3, the DNA is TGCGCCAGCAGCCGCCTCAGCGGGGAGACTTACACCGGGGAGCTGTTTTTT. Its protein is CASSRLSGETYTGELFF. Full variable domain (outside the CDR3, taken from reference TRBV5-1 and TRBJ2-2): KAGVTQTPRYLIKTRGQQVTLSCSPISGHRSVSWYQQTPGQGLQFLFEYFSETQRNKGNFPGRFSGRQFSNSRSEMNVSTLELGDSALYLCASSRLSGETYTGELFFGEGSRLTVL.